This T cell receptor (beta chain) is drawn from a study of blood T cells in healthy people across ages. V dropped 0 bases and J dropped 8; count of bases not matched to a gene: 0. The CDR3 has 15 amino acids. Germline V gives CDR1 LNHNV, CDR2 YYDKDF (reference sequence). This clonotype has a handful of counts. Its antigen is unknown. General study results and limits: Long-lived donors exceeded aged donors in naive CD4+ cells and diversity. Unsorted PBMC input precluded a conclusive naive versus antigen-experienced comparison.

With a J-beta primer mix and a sample-barcoded 5' primer, a second PCR ran about 6 to 11 cycles. Each CDR3 protein gets one entry after TCRdb re-called the 5' RACE reads with MiXCR. This table has about 570,000 distinct CDR3 sequences, 25% to 35% appearing once. This sample was also put to use in a study of T cells of mothers and their children. That study adds: Over 8.5 million TCR beta CDR3 reads were obtained from each mother, and some 3.1 million from each child.

This chain joins TRBV15 and TRBJ2-1; 14 bases match TRBD2. This receptor was obtained from a boy between 2 and 10 years old in good health. Sequencing was done on a sample of blood. CDR3 in DNA: TGTGCCACCAGCAGAGAGGGACTAGCGGGGGATGAGCAGTTCTTC. Amino acid sequence: CATSREGLAGDEQFF. Full variable domain (outside the CDR3, taken from reference TRBV15 and TRBJ2-1): DAMVIQNPRYQVTQFGKPVTLSCSQTLNHNVMYWYQQKSSQAPKLLFHYYDKDFNNEADTPDNFQSRRPNTSFCFLDIRSPGLGDTAMYLCATSREGLAGDEQFFGPGTRLTVL.